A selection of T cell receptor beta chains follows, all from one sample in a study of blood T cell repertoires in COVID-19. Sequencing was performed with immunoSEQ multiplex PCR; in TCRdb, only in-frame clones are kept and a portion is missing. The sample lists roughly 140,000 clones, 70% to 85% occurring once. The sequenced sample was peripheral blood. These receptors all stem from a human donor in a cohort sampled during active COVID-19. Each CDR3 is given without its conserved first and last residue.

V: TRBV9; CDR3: ASSVATGVETQY
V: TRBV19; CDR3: ASSIDMAGANVLT
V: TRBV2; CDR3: ASGRGQNFPVNTIY
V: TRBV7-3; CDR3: ASSPRRGGVEQY
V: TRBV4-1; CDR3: ASSRWAGLTDTQY
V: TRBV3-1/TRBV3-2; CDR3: ASADHGTGSLETQY
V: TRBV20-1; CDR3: SASKDSPLYEQY
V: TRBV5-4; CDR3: ASSTYRGRAEAF
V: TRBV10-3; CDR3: AISPDRGQLDGYT
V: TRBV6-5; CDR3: ASSYSIAGGRDTQY
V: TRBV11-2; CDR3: ATTAAVQGEQY
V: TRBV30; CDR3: AWSVGRDGYGYT
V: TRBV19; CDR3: ASSILAPSTDTQY
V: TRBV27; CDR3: ASGQGRNQY
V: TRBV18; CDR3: ASSPQRSSETQY
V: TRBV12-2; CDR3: ASRLRVRDRGKETQY
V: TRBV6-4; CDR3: ASSVEQGAGELF
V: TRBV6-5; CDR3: ASSYDRQVTGNTIY
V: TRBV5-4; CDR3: ASSPPGGGHTEAF
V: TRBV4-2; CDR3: ASSQVTTYTGELF
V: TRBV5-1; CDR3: ASSLSGGLYNEQF
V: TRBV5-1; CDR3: ASSDTGTPGGSEKLF
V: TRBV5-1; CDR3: ASSLNRRDRNSPLH
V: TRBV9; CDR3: ASSVLSGEQF
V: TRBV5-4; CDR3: ASSLDLAGFNSGNTIY
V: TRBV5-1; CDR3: ASRTADLNTEAF
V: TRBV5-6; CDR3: ASSLVGLDGLEAF
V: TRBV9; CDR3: ASSVARGGNTEAF
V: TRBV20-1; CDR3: SASHRGTAGNTIY
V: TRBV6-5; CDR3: ASDRGGMNTEAF
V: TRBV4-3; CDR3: ASSQGLSRGEQY
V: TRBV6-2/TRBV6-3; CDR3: ASSPMGSGNTGELF
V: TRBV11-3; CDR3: ASSLDGSDQETQY
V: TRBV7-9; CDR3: ASSPGADTQY
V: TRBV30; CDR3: AWSGRDRGGSPLH
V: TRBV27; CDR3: ASSNRLNEQF
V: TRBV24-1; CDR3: ATSEAWHEQF
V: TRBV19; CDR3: ASTPTVGSYNSPLH
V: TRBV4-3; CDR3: ASSLAVGETQY
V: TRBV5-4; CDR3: ASTLGSRDSYT
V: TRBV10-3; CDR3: ATGKGSGYEQY
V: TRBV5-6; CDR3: ASSLKANSPLH
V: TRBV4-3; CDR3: ASSQDMGGGGLTDTQY
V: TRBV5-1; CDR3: ASSLAARTEAF
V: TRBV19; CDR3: ASSIAGGRWYEQY
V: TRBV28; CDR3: ASRGQGAFNEQF
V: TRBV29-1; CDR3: SVGASGQETQY
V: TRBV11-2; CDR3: ASTLQGADTEAF
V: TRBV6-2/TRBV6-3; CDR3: ASSATRGRIYGYT
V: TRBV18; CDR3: ASSPLSVPTGELF
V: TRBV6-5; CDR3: ASSPTGTAYNEQF
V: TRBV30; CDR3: AWGGQMNTEAF
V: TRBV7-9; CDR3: ASRGYREGNVLT
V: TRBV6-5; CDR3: ARGGELPYYEQY
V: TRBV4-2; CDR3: ASSQDQEAAAGGYT